This T cell receptor beta chain derives from a study of blood T cell repertoires in COVID-19. Turning to the study itself: Nucleic acid was either cDNA or gDNA, and it came from T cells, B-cell-depleted T cells, or PBMCs.

Those enrolled in Seattle joined during active infection and were followed longitudinally afterward. The CDR3 loop spans 19 amino acids. Germline assignment: CDR1 SGHRS and CDR2 YFSETQ. V shed 0 bases and J 0 bases; nucleotides not matched to a gene: 8. Assay: immunoSEQ multiplex PCR; the TCRdb copy retains only in-frame clones and omits some. The sample shows 85,000 to 100,000 clones, just over 85% of them seen only once. The chain is built from TRBV5-1 and TRBJ2-1; 11 bases are shared with TRBD2. The TCR sequence derives from a middle-aged man with COVID-19, enrolled during active disease. The sequencing sample was made of peripheral blood. The CDR3 loop is CASSLVGLAEWSSYNEQFF. CDR3 bases: TGCGCCAGCAGCTTGGTGGGACTAGCGGAATGGAGCTCCTACAATGAGCAGTTCTTC.